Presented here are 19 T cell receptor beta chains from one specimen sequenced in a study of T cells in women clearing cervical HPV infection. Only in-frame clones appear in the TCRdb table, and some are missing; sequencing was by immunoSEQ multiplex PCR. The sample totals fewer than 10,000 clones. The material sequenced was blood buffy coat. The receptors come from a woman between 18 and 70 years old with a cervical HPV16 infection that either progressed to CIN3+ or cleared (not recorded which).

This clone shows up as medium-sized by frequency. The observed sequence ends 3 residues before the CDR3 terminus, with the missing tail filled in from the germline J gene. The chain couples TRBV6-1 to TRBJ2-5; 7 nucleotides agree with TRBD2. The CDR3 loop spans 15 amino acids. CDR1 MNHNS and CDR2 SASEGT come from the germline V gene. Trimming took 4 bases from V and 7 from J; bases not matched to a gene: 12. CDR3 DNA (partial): TGTGCCAGCAGTGGAGGGGAGGGGCGTGGGGTGACC. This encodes CASSGGEGRGVT. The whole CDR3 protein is CASSGGEGRGVTQYF.

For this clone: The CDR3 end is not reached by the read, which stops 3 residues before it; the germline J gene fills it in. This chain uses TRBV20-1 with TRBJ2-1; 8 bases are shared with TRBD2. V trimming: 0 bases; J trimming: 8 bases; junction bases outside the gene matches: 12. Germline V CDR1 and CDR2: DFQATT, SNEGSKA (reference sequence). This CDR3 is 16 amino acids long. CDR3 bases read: TGCAGTGCTAGAGACCAGCGGGGGCCCATCGCCGATGAG. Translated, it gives CSARDQRGPIADE. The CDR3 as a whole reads CSARDQRGPIADEQFF.

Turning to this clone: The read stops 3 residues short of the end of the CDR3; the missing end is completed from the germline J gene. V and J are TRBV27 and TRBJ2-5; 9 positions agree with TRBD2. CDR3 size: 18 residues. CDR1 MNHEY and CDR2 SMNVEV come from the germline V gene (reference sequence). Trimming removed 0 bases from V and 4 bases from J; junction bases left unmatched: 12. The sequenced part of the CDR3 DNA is TGTGCCAGCAGTTTATCAACTAGCGGGCCTCTCTCTGTAGAGACC. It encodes CASSLSTSGPLSVET. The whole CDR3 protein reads CASSLSTSGPLSVETQYF.

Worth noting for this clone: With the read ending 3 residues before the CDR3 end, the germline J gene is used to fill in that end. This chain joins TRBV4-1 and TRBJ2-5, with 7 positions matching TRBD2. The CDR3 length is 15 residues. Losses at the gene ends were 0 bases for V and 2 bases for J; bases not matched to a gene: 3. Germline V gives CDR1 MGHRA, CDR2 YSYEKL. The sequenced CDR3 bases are TGCGCCAGCAGCCAAGATGGCGGGGGACAAGAGACC. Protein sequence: CASSQDGGGQET. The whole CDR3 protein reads CASSQDGGGQETQYF.

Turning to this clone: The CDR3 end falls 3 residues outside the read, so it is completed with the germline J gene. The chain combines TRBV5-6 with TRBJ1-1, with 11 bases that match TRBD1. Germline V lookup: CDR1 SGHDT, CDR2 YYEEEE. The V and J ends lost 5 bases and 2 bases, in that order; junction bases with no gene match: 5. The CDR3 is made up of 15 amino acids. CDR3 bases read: TGTGCCAGCAGTAGGGACAGGGGGTTTAACACTGAA. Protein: CASSRDRGFNTE. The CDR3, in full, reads CASSRDRGFNTEAFF.

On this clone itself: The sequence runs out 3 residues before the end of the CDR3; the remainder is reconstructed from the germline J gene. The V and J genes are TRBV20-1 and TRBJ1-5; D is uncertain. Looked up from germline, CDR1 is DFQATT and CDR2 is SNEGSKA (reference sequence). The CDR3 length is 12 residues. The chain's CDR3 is CSAYRLAGPQHF. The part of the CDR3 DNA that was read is TGCAGTGCGTACAGACTAGCGGGACCC.

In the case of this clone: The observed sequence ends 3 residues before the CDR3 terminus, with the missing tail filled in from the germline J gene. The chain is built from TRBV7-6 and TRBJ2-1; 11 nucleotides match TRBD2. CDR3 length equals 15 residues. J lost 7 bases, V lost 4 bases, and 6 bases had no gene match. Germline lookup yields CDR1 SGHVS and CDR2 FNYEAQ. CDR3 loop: CASSSSGGPGNEQFF. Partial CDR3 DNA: TGTGCCAGCAGCTCTAGCGGGGGGCCAGGGAATGAG.

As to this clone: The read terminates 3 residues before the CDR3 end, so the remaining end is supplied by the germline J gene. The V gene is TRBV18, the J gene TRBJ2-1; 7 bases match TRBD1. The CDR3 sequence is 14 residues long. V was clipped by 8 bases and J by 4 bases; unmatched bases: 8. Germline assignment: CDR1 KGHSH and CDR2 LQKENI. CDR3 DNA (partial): TGTGCCAGCGCGAGGGGACAGTCTTACAATGAG. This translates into CASARGQSYNE. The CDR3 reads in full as CASARGQSYNEQFF. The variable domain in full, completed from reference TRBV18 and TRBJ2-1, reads NAGVMQNPRHLVRRRGQEARLRCSPMKGHSHVYWYRQLPEEGLKFMVYLQKENIIDESGMPKERFSAEFPKEGPSILRIQQVVRGDSAAYFCASARGQSYNEQFFGPGTRLTVL.

This CDR3 is CASSSTGVNTEAFF. CDR3 DNA, as far as it was read: TGTGCCAGCAGTAGTACAGGGGTGAACACTGAA. The chain employs TRBV2 and TRBJ1-1; the match to TRBD1 covers 7 bases. The CDR3 end falls 3 residues outside the read, so it is completed with the germline J gene. The CDR3 runs 14 residues. Germline CDR1 reads SNHLY; CDR2 reads FYNNEI. The J segment lost 0 bases and the V segment lost 5 bases, leaving 3 bases of the junction unmatched.

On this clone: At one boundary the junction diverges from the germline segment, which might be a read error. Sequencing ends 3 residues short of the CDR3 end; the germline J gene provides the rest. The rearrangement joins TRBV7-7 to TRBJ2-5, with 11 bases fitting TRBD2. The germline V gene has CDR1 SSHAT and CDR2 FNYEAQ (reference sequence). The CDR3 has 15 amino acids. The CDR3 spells CASSPTSGNQETQYF. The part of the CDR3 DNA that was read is TGTGCTAGCAGCCCGACTAGCGGGAACCAAGAGACC.

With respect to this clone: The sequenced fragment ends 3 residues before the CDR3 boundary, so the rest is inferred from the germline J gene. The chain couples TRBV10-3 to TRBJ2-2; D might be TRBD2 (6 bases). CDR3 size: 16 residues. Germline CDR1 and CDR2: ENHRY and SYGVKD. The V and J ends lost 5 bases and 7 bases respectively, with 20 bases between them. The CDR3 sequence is CAISPRGVAAGGELFF. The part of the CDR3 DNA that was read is TGTGCCATCAGTCCCCGAGGAGTAGCGGCGGGCGGGGAG.

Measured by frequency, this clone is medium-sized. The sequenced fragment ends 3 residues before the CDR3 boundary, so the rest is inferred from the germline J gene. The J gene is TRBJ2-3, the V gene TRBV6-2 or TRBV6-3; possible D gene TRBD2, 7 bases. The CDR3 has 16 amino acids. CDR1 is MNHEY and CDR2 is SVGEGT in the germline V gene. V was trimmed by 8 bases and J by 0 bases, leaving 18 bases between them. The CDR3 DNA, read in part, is TGTGCCAGCGCGGGGGCCCGCACTACTAGCACAGATACG. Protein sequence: CASAGARTTSTDT. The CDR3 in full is CASAGARTTSTDTQYF.

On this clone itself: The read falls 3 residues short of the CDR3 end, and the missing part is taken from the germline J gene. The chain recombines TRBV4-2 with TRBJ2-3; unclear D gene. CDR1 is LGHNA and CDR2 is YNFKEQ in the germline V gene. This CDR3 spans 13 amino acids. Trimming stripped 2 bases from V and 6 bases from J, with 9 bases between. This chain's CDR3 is CASSQWVGDTQYF. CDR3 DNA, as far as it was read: TGTGCCAGCAGCCAATGGGTGGGCGATACG.

CDR3 bases read: TGTGCCAGCAGTCCGACTAGCGGGGACCAAGAGACG. Translating it yields CASSPTSGDQET. The complete CDR3 protein is CASSPTSGDQETQYF. The chain couples TRBV5-6 to TRBJ2-3, with 11 bases identical to TRBD2. The read gets to within 3 residues of the CDR3 end, and the germline J gene fills in the rest. CDR1 is SGHDT, CDR2 YYEEEE, per germline. The CDR3 has 15 amino acids.

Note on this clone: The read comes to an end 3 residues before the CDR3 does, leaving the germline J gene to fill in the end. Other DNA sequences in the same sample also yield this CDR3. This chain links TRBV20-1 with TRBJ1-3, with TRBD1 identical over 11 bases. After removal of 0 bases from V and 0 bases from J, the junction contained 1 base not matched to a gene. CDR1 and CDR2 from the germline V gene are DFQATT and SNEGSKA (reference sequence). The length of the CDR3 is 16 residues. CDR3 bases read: TGCAGTGCTAGAGAAGGGACAGGGGGCTCTGGAAACACC. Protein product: CSAREGTGGSGNT. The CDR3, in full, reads CSAREGTGGSGNTIYF.

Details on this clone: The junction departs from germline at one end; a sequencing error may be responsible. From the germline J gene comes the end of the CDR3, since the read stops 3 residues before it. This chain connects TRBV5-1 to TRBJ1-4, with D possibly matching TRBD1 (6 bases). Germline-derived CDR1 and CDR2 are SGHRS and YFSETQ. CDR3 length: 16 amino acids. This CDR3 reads CAGRDPTGPTNEKLFF. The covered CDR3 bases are TGCGCCGGCAGGGATCCTACAGGGCCAACTAATGAAAAA.

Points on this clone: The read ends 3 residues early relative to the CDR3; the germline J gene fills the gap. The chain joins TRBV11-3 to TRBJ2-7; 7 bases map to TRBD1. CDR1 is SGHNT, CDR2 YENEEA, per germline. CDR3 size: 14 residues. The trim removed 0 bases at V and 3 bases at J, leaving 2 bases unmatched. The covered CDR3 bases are TGTGCCAGCAGCTTAGAGACAGGGAACTACGAG. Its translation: CASSLETGNYE. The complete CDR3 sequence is CASSLETGNYEQYF.

CDR3 protein: CASSLTGTGTVGEKLFF. The sequenced part of the CDR3 DNA is TGCGCCAGCAGCCTGACCGGGACAGGGACGGTCGGGGAAAAA. The V call is TRBV5-1, the J call TRBJ1-4; TRBD1 matches 9 bases. The read terminates 3 residues before the CDR3 end, so the remaining end is supplied by the germline J gene. The V segment lost 4 bases and the J segment 8 bases; nucleotides outside the gene matches: 15. This CDR3 has 17 residues. Germline V gene sequence: CDR1 SGHRS, CDR2 YFSETQ.

The CDR3 region is CASSLGTGADEQYF. The sequenced part of the CDR3 DNA is TGTGCCAGCAGCTTAGGGACAGGGGCAGACGAG. The chain has TRBV7-7 and TRBJ2-7, with TRBD1 matching over 9 bases. The read falls 3 residues short of the CDR3 end, and the missing part is taken from the germline J gene. This CDR3 has 14 amino acids. From germline, CDR1 is SSHAT and CDR2 FNYEAQ (reference sequence). V lost 1 base, J lost 5 bases, and 3 bases stayed unmatched.